This T cell receptor (beta chain) originates from a study of blood T cell repertoires in COVID-19. Clones were sequenced by immunoSEQ multiplex PCR, and TCRdb holds only the in-frame ones, with some missing. The table records roughly 200,000 clones, about 87% of them present only once. The V gene end was trimmed by 2 bases and the J gene end by 5 bases; junction bases not matched to a gene: 8. The CDR3 totals 16 residues. The V gene's germline CDR1 is MNHEY and CDR2 SVGEGT. This receptor was taken from a woman aged 30 to 39 who had recovered from COVID-19. The V and J genes are TRBV6-2 or TRBV6-3 and TRBJ1-5, with 8 bases matching TRBD1. The specimen sequenced was PBMCs or T cells enriched from blood (not recorded which). The CDR3: CASSYSGRGRDQPQHF. Here the CDR3 DNA reads TGTGCCAGCAGTTACAGCGGCAGGGGGCGAGATCAGCCCCAGCATTTT.